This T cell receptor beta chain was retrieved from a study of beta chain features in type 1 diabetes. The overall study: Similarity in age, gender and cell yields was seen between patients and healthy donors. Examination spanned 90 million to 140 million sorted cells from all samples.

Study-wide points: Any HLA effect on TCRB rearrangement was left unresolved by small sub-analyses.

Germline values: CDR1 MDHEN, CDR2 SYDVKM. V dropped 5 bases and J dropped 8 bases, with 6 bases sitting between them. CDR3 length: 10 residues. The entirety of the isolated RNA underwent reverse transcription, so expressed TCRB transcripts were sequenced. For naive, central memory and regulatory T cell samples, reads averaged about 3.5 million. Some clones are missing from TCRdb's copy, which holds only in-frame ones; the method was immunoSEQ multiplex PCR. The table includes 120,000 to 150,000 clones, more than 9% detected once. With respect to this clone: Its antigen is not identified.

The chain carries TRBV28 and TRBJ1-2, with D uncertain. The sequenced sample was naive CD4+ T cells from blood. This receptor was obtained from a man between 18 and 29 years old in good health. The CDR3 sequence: CASSRVGYTF. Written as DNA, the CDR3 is TGTGCCAGCAGTCGGGTAGGCTACACCTTC.